The 23 T cell receptor beta chains below were found in one sample sequenced in a study of shared clonotypes between healthy human individuals. This table comes from immunoSEQ multiplex PCR, and its TCRdb copy is limited to in-frame clones, with some not included. Here the sample spans about 800,000 clones, roughly 96% being singletons. Naive CD8 cells were CD45RO-negative, positively selected for CCR7, excluding terminally differentiated effector memory CD45RA+ cells. What was sequenced was naive CD8+ T cells sorted from blood. Receptors were obtained from a man aged 25-40 years in good health.

This rearrangement joins TRBV7-9 to TRBJ2-7, with 10 nucleotides matching TRBD1. Germline CDR1 is SEHNR and CDR2 is FQNEAQ (reference sequence). The ends lost 5 bases at V and 3 bases at J; junction bases unmatched: 10. The CDR3 runs to 16 residues. CDR3 protein: CASSATHGDRGYEQYF. DNA of the CDR3: TGTGCCAGCAGCGCCACTCATGGGGACAGGGGCTACGAGCAGTACTTC.

The chain employs TRBV11-3 and TRBJ2-1; perhaps TRBD2 as D (5 bases). Trimming pared 5 bases from V and 0 bases from J, leaving 8 bases between. The CDR3 covers 14 residues. The germline V gene has CDR1 SGHNT and CDR2 YENEEA. In DNA, the CDR3 is TGTGCCAGCAGCAACCGGGACTCCTACAATGAGCAGTTCTTC. Its translation: CASSNRDSYNEQFF.

The CDR3 loop reads CASSLGGTGLAVVQEQYF. The CDR3 region has the DNA TGTGCCAGCAGCTTGGGGGGAACTGGACTAGCGGTTGTTCAGGAGCAGTACTTC. The gene calls are TRBV5-4 and TRBJ2-7; 10 nucleotides align to TRBD2. Germline CDR1 is SGHNT and CDR2 is YYREEE (reference sequence). The CDR3 spans 18 residues. V shed 0 bases and J 7 bases; nucleotides not matched to a gene: 16.

V gene TRBV6-5 combines with J gene TRBJ2-3; 7 nucleotides agree with TRBD2. The germline gives CDR1 MNHEY, CDR2 SVGAGI. Trimming cost V 6 bases and J 4 bases; bases outside gene matches: 7. This CDR3 comprises 14 residues. The DNA for the CDR3 is TGTGCCAGCAGCCCCACTAGCGTCGCAGATACGCAGTATTTT. It encodes CASSPTSVADTQYF.

J is TRBJ2-5 and V is TRBV13; either TRBD1 or TRBD2 may supply D (7 bases each). The CDR3 totals 14 residues. V was clipped by 5 bases and J by 4 bases, with 14 bases between them. Germline V gives CDR1 PRHDT, CDR2 FYEKMQ (reference sequence). CDR3 DNA: TGTGCCAGCAGCAAGCGGGACAGCCGAGAGACCCAGTACTTC. It specifies CASSKRDSRETQYF.

This sequence joins TRBV29-1 and TRBJ2-1; possible D gene TRBD1, 5 bases. The CDR3 totals 14 residues. Trimming took 1 base from V and 0 from J, leaving 7 bases between them. Germline CDR1 and CDR2: SQVTM and ANQGSEA. The CDR3 DNA sequence: TGCAGCGTTGAAGGACAGTTCTCCTACAATGAGCAGTTCTTC. Amino acid sequence: CSVEGQFSYNEQFF.

The genes are TRBV7-9 and TRBJ2-3; no reliable D call. The V gene's germline CDR1 is SEHNR and CDR2 FQNEAQ (reference sequence). The CDR3 length is 14 residues. V was pared by 5 bases and J by 4 bases, with 13 bases between. CDR3 sequence reads: CASSPTPSADTQYF. As DNA, the CDR3 is TGTGCCAGCAGCCCGACCCCCAGTGCAGATACGCAGTATTTT.

Only one count was recorded for this clone. The chain combines TRBV6-1 with TRBJ2-7; no reliable D call. V lost 10 bases, J lost 3 bases, and 10 bases lay in between. The CDR3 is 11 amino acids. Germline V CDR1 and CDR2: MNHNS, SASEGT. DNA for the CDR3: TGTGCCACCACTGCCTTCTACGAGCAGTACTTC. Translating gives CATTAFYEQYF.

This clone was picked up a small number of times. V and J are TRBV7-9 and TRBJ2-3; D unclear. Germline CDR1 reads SEHNR; CDR2 reads FQNEAQ (reference sequence). V lost 5 bases, J lost 8 bases, and 17 bases lay in between. CDR3 length: 14 amino acids. This CDR3 is CASSPQDVWGTQYF. The CDR3, as DNA: TGTGCCAGCAGCCCTCAGGACGTCTGGGGTACGCAGTATTTT.

The chain has TRBV27 and TRBJ2-3; D perhaps matches TRBD2 (5 bases). Trimming removed 6 bases at V and 4 bases at J, with 20 bases between. Germline loops: CDR1 MNHEY, CDR2 SMNVEV (reference sequence). The CDR3 has 16 residues. The CDR3 DNA reads as TGTGCCAGCAGCCCCTCGTCTGGGGAGTTTGCAGATACGCAGTATTTT. Translated, it gives CASSPSSGEFADTQYF.

This clone was seen only a few times. The chain employs TRBV6-5 and TRBJ1-2; tentative D call: TRBD1 (5 bases). V was trimmed by 5 bases and J by 4 bases, leaving 8 bases between them. The CDR3 has 12 amino acids. Germline CDR1 reads MNHEY; CDR2 reads SVGAGI. In nucleotides, the CDR3 is TGTGCCAGCAGTGCCGACAGCTATGGCTACACCTTC. This gives the protein CASSADSYGYTF.

The V gene is TRBV12-5, the J gene TRBJ2-1; 7 nucleotides match TRBD2. Germline-derived CDR1 and CDR2 are LGHNT and FRNRAP. V was pared by 4 bases and J by 7 bases, with 10 bases of the junction left unmatched. This CDR3 region has 15 residues. CDR3 sequence reads: CASGWGLTSLNEQFF. CDR3 nucleotide sequence: TGTGCTAGTGGTTGGGGACTAACAAGCCTTAATGAGCAGTTCTTC.

V usage is TRBV5-1 and J usage is TRBJ1-2, with 8 bases fitting TRBD1. Looked up from germline, CDR1 is SGHRS and CDR2 is YFSETQ. V gave up 3 bases and J gave up 0 bases; unmatched junction bases: 7. The CDR3 has 16 residues. The CDR3 loop reads CASSWGQETPNYGYTF. Written as DNA, the CDR3 is TGCGCCAGCAGCTGGGGACAGGAGACCCCTAACTATGGCTACACCTTC.

The V and J genes are TRBV6-5 and TRBJ1-2, with unresolved D. V lost 2 bases to trimming and J lost 7 bases, with 5 bases between them. Germline assignment: CDR1 MNHEY and CDR2 SVGAGI. This CDR3 region has 11 residues. The chain's CDR3 is CASSYGGGYTF. The DNA for the CDR3 is TGTGCCAGCAGTTACGGAGGTGGCTACACCTTC.

CDR3 sequence reads: CASSPSYNLAGGSNQPQHF. CDR3 coding DNA: TGTGCCAGCAGTCCCTCCTATAACCTAGCTGGGGGGAGCAATCAGCCCCAGCATTTT. The V and J genes are TRBV27 and TRBJ1-5; maybe TRBD1 (5 bases). V gave up 5 bases and J gave up 1 base, with 24 bases separating them. Germline loops: CDR1 MNHEY, CDR2 SMNVEV (reference sequence). The CDR3 length is 19 residues.

The chain recombines TRBV7-6 with TRBJ2-5, with 11 nucleotides matching TRBD2. CDR1 SGHVS and CDR2 FNYEAQ come from the germline V gene. V was pared by 0 bases and J by 4 bases, with 7 bases of the junction left unmatched. The CDR3 has 17 residues. The CDR3 DNA is TGTGCCAGCAGCTTAGCGCCACTAGCGGGAGTATCAGAGACCCAGTACTTC. Its protein is CASSLAPLAGVSETQYF.

CDR3 region: CASSSRGLAGFMYNEQFF. CDR3 nucleotides: TGTGCCAGCAGCTCGAGAGGACTAGCGGGATTTATGTACAATGAGCAGTTCTTC. J is TRBJ2-1 and V is TRBV5-4; 12 bases are a match to TRBD2. The CDR3 has 18 residues. V lost 3 bases to trimming and J lost 4 bases; unmatched junction nucleotides: 11. Per the germline V gene, CDR1 is SGHNT and CDR2 is YYREEE (reference sequence).

A single count supports this clone. The chain combines TRBV5-5 with TRBJ2-7; TRBD1 agrees at 7 bases. Germline lookup yields CDR1 SGHKS and CDR2 YYEKEE (reference sequence). CDR3 length equals 15 residues. J lost 2 bases, V lost 4 bases, and 9 bases had no gene match. The CDR3 DNA reads TGTGCCAGCAGCCCCAAGGGGCAGGGGGCCTACGAGCAGTACTTC. Protein sequence: CASSPKGQGAYEQYF.

The chain combines TRBV7-6 with TRBJ1-1; TRBD1 is a possible D gene (5 bases). The CDR3 covers 14 residues. Trimming left V 3 bases short and J 1 base short, with 9 bases between. Per germline, CDR1 SGHVS and CDR2 FNYEAQ. Here the CDR3 reads CASSFTQGNTEAFF. CDR3 bases: TGTGCCAGCAGCTTTACCCAGGGGAACACTGAAGCTTTCTTT.

The genes are TRBV6-5 and TRBJ1-2; tentative D call: TRBD1 (5 bases). Per germline, CDR1 MNHEY and CDR2 SVGAGI. The CDR3 sequence is 13 residues long. Between the trimmed V and J ends, which lost 2 bases and 8 bases, there was a span of 12 bases. CDR3 DNA sequence: TGTGCCAGCAGTTACGGCACCGGGACGGGCTACACCTTC. It is translated as CASSYGTGTGYTF.

This clone was recorded once. CDR3 region: CASSQDTGNNYGYTF. The CDR3 DNA is TGCGCCAGCAGCCAAGATACCGGGAATAACTATGGCTACACCTTC. The chain recombines TRBV4-3 with TRBJ1-2; D is undetermined. V was pared by 0 bases and J by 1 base, with 9 bases between. Germline CDR1 reads LGHNA; CDR2 reads YSLEER. The CDR3 consists of 15 residues.

With respect to this clone: The identical CDR3 is also encoded by other nucleotide sequences in the sample. The rearrangement links TRBV29-1 to TRBJ2-7; TRBD1 agrees at 8 bases. Germline CDR1 reads SQVTM; CDR2 reads ANQGSEA. V dropped 6 bases and J dropped 0; count of bases not matched to a gene: 4. The CDR3 is made up of 13 amino acids. CDR3 nucleotides: TGCAGCGTGAGGACAGGGTCCTCCTACGAGCAGTACTTC. Protein sequence: CSVRTGSSYEQYF.

The chain couples TRBV11-2 to TRBJ1-1; D unclear. Germline V lookup: CDR1 SGHAT, CDR2 FQNNGV. CDR3 length: 11 amino acids. The V and J ends lost 4 bases and 7 bases respectively, with 7 bases between them. In nucleotides, the CDR3 is TGTGCCAGCAGCTCAGACGGTGAAGCTTTCTTT. This sequence encodes CASSSDGEAFF. The full variable domain, in which reference TRBV11-2 and TRBJ1-1 provide the parts outside the CDR3, is EAGVAQSPRYKIIEKRQSVAFWCNPISGHATLYWYQQILGQGPKLLIQFQNNGVVDDSQLPKDRFSAERLKGVDSTLKIQPAKLEDSAVYLCASSSDGEAFFGQGTRLTVV.